This T cell receptor beta chain was captured by sequencing in a study of CD8 T cells in ankylosing spondylitis. With respect to this clonotype: What it binds is not known.

Study observations and caveats: Some of the motif variants had earlier been found in reactive arthritis patients' fluid and blood.

TCRdb reprocessed the 5' RACE reads via MiXCR and lists one record per CDR3 protein. The table includes around 150,000 distinct CDR3 sequences, 40% to 50% detected once. The ends were cut back, 5 bases at V and 2 bases at J, with 10 bases in the middle. This CDR3 comprises 13 residues. Specimen: synovial fluid, either unsorted or a sorted T cell fraction (not recorded which). The receptor's source is a male donor with ankylosing spondylitis. This chain joins TRBV12-3 or TRBV12-4 and TRBJ2-7; D is undetermined. This CDR3 is CASSPNHPYEQYF. The CDR3 DNA follows: TGTGCCAGCAGTCCAAATCACCCCTACGAGCAGTACTTC.